This T cell receptor (beta chain) was captured in a study of blood T cell repertoires in COVID-19. About the study: T cells, B-cell-depleted T cells, or PBMCs provided the cDNA or gDNA that served as material.

CDR3 size: 13 residues. Germline V gene lookup returns CDR1 KGHDR and CDR2 SFDVKD. Trimming removed 3 bases from V and 8 bases from J, with 10 bases in between. This clone has more than one count but fewer than ten. Method: immunoSEQ multiplex PCR; TCRdb's copy keeps in-frame clones and lacks some. The sample includes about 180,000 clones, roughly 88% seen only once; the top ten take over 7.5%. The chain joins TRBV24-1 to TRBJ2-1; D is unclear. The sequence came from a woman aged 30 to 39 who had recovered from COVID-19. Sequencing input: PBMCs or T cells enriched from blood (not recorded which). The CDR3 here is CATSDPLRDEQFF. The CDR3 DNA reads TGTGCCACCAGTGATCCCCTCCGGGATGAGCAGTTCTTC.